This T cell receptor beta chain was documented in a study of OX40 agonist ivuxolimab in advanced cancers. Study-level background: Prior anti-PD-1, anti-PD-L1 or anti-CTLA-4 therapy did not bar entry, and about 38% had some.

A remark on this clone: The target antigen is unknown.

The V segment lost 2 bases and the J segment 6 bases; nucleotides outside the gene matches: 1. The germline V gene has CDR1 SGDLS and CDR2 YYNGEE. There are 14 residues in the CDR3. Assay used: immunoSEQ multiplex PCR; TCRdb lists only in-frame clones, some missing. Of roughly 76,000 clones listed, around 90% are singletons. Study-level results: Certain nonresponders likewise exhibited a low normalized T-cell clonal expansion. Average numbers of expanded clones were greater in CD8+ T cells than in CD4+.

The rearrangement joins TRBV9 to TRBJ1-4; 10 nucleotides match TRBD1. The TCR comes from an adult with an advanced solid tumor such as melanoma, head and neck, liver or kidney cancer. Source: CD4+ or CD8+ T cells sorted from blood, taken in a trial of the OX40 agonist ivuxolimab. CDR3 loop: CASSVGTGDEKLFF. The CDR3 DNA follows: TGTGCCAGCAGCGTTGGGACAGGGGATGAAAAACTGTTTTTT. Looking up the rest from reference TRBV9 and TRBJ1-4 gives the full variable domain: DSGVTQTPKHLITATGQRVTLRCSPRSGDLSVYWYQQSLDQGLQFLIQYYNGEERAKGNILERFSAQQFPDLHSELNLSSLELGDSALYFCASSVGTGDEKLFFGSGTQLSVL.